This T cell receptor beta chain was recovered during a study of T cell changes during pregnancy in multiple sclerosis. CDR1 MRHNA and CDR2 SNTAGT come from the germline V gene. V was clipped by 0 bases and J by 6 bases; unmatched bases: 8. The CDR3 sequence is 16 residues long. The table came from immunoSEQ multiplex PCR; TCRdb's copy has only in-frame clones and leaves some out. The table lists fewer than 20,000 clones, roughly 88% of them singletons. V gene TRBV6-4 combines with J gene TRBJ2-1; 7 bases match TRBD1. The sequencing used CD8+ T cells from peripheral blood mononuclear cells, collected after pregnancy. This receptor was taken from a female donor in good health, enrolled as a control in a pregnancy study. CDR3 nucleotide sequence: TGTGCCAGCAGTGACTCGGAAGGGGGCGATGCCAATGAGCAGTTCTTC. It translates to CASSDSEGGDANEQFF.